This T cell receptor (beta chain) was obtained from a study of blood T cells in healthy people across ages. About the research overall: Template-switching capture recovered about one barcoded beta molecule per two T cells.

Germline V gene data show CDR1 as DFQATT and CDR2 as SNEGSKA (reference sequence). This CDR3 region has 13 residues. The trim removed 5 bases at V and 4 bases at J, leaving 7 bases unmatched. In this sample, this clonotype turned up a few times. What it binds is not known. A second PCR, run for roughly 7 to 12 cycles, used a sample-barcoded 5' primer plus a J-beta primer mix. TCRdb reanalysed the 5' RACE reads using MiXCR and keeps one entry per CDR3 protein. The sample contains 650,000 to 800,000 distinct CDR3 sequences, approximately 44% of which appear only once. Whole-study findings and limits: Among T cells, TCR beta diversity per million cells dropped roughly linearly as age rose.

The rearrangement uses TRBV20-1 and TRBJ2-7; 8 bases match TRBD1. Sequencing was carried out using blood. The receptor's source is a man in his fifties or sixties in good health. The CDR3, as DNA: TGCAGTGCTGGACAGGGTTGGGCGTACGAGCAGTACTTC. It specifies CSAGQGWAYEQYF.